This T cell receptor beta chain was sequenced for a study of CD8+CD57+ T cells in acquired aplastic anemia. Genomic DNA constituted the template upon which TCR beta VDJ and CDR3 profiling was performed. From the reads, TCRdb called clonotypes with MiXCR, one entry per CDR3 protein. The data show 400,000 to 450,000 distinct CDR3 sequences, around 72% seen once. In this sample, this clonotype turned up many times. V shed 6 bases, J shed 1 base, and the junction held 3 bases outside the gene matches. Germline CDR1 SNHLY, CDR2 FYNNEI. The CDR3 totals 15 residues. The chain links TRBV2 to TRBJ1-5, with 10 nucleotides matching TRBD1. The sequenced sample was sorted CD4+, CD8+, or CD8+CD57+ T cells (not recorded which) from PBMCs. This TCR came from a human donor in good health, serving as a control. CDR3 sequence: CASSMDRGSNQPQHF. The DNA of the CDR3 is TGTGCCAGCAGCATGGACAGGGGGAGCAATCAGCCCCAGCATTTT.